Listed below are T cell receptor beta chains from one sample, sequenced in a study of CD8 T cells in ankylosing spondylitis. TCRdb fed the 5' RACE reads into MiXCR, producing one record per CDR3 protein. The sample includes under 550,000 distinct CDR3 sequences, 25% to 30% of them seen just once. The sequencing input was blood, either unsorted or a sorted T cell fraction (not recorded which). These receptors all stem from a male donor with ankylosing spondylitis. Each CDR3 is given with its conserved first and last residue. Each record gives: J gene, V gene, CDR3 protein.

j_gene: TRBJ1-2
v_gene: TRBV12-3/TRBV12-4
CDR3aa: CASSLRAPEGGYTF

j_gene: TRBJ2-5
v_gene: TRBV29-1
CDR3aa: CSVATGGRETQYF

j_gene: TRBJ1-2
v_gene: TRBV3-1
CDR3aa: CASSDSESRGYTF

j_gene: TRBJ1-1
v_gene: TRBV5-6
CDR3aa: CASSSLQGALNTEAFF

j_gene: TRBJ2-7
v_gene: TRBV29-1
CDR3aa: CSVGGGTEQYF

j_gene: TRBJ2-2
v_gene: TRBV5-1
CDR3aa: CASSLEGATGELFF

j_gene: TRBJ2-1
v_gene: TRBV11-1
CDR3aa: CASSLEGDDLSYNEQFF

j_gene: TRBJ1-2
v_gene: TRBV18
CDR3aa: CASSSNRGEYGYTF

j_gene: TRBJ2-1
v_gene: TRBV11-2
CDR3aa: CASSLDIAGNNEQFF

j_gene: TRBJ2-5
v_gene: TRBV20-1
CDR3aa: CSATRTGSETQYF

j_gene: TRBJ1-2
v_gene: TRBV20-1
CDR3aa: CSARTGGNGYTF

j_gene: TRBJ1-2
v_gene: TRBV7-9
CDR3aa: CASSLYQTITYGYTF

j_gene: TRBJ2-5
v_gene: TRBV12-3/TRBV12-4
CDR3aa: CASSFPSTGTETQYF

j_gene: TRBJ1-4
v_gene: TRBV20-1
CDR3aa: CSAPQSTNEKLFF